One and the same sample provided the 23 T cell receptor beta chains below, sequenced in a study of blood T cell repertoires in COVID-19. Clones were read by immunoSEQ multiplex PCR, and TCRdb kept only the in-frame ones, dropping some. Of about 250,000 clones in the sample, roughly nine tenths are singletons; the top ten hold 2.4%. The sequenced sample consisted of PBMCs or T cells enriched from blood (not recorded which). These receptors came from a woman in her late teens or twenties who had recovered from COVID-19.

This sequence joins TRBV2 and TRBJ1-6, with D possibly matching TRBD1 (6 bases). Germline CDR1 SNHLY, CDR2 FYNNEI. V gave up 5 bases and J gave up 9 bases, with 11 bases separating them. The CDR3 is 13 amino acids. CDR3 protein: CASSTGPSSPLHF. The CDR3, as DNA: TGTGCCAGCAGTACAGGGCCGAGTTCACCCCTCCACTTT.

The V gene is TRBV5-1, the J gene TRBJ2-7; 10 bases match TRBD1. The CDR3 consists of 16 residues. Germline V gene lookup returns CDR1 SGHRS and CDR2 YFSETQ. V trimming: 4 bases; J trimming: 5 bases; junction bases outside the gene matches: 12. For the CDR3, the DNA is TGCGCCAGCAGCCAGAAGGAGGGACAGGGGTTCCACGAGCAGTACTTC. The encoded protein is CASSQKEGQGFHEQYF.

The chain has TRBV10-3 and TRBJ2-2; perhaps TRBD2 as D (6 bases). The germline V and J ends were trimmed by 7 bases and 0 bases, with 9 bases remaining between them. Germline lookup yields CDR1 ENHRY and CDR2 SYGVKD. The CDR3 sequence is 14 residues long. CDR3 in amino acids: CAIKEGTNTGELFF. CDR3 sequence (DNA): TGTGCCATCAAGGAGGGGACGAACACCGGGGAGCTGTTTTTT.

The J gene is TRBJ2-1, the V gene TRBV5-4, with D unresolved. This CDR3 contains 15 residues. Trimming pared 0 bases from V and 8 bases from J, leaving 15 bases between. Germline assignment: CDR1 SGHNT and CDR2 YYREEE (reference sequence). The CDR3 sequence: CASSLDFRPEDEQFF. CDR3 DNA: TGTGCCAGCAGCTTGGACTTCCGCCCTGAGGATGAGCAGTTCTTC.

The V and J genes are TRBV27 and TRBJ2-3; 12 bases line up with TRBD1. Germline trimming cut 2 bases from V and 2 bases from J; bases unmatched to any gene: 2. The CDR3 sequence is 16 residues long. Germline V CDR1 and CDR2: MNHEY, SMNVEV (reference sequence). The CDR3 loop is CASSLGTGGSTDTQYF. In DNA, the CDR3 is TGTGCCAGCAGTTTAGGGACAGGGGGCTCCACAGATACGCAGTATTTT.

This clone was counted a single time. This chain links TRBV5-6 with TRBJ2-7; D is perhaps TRBD2 (6 bases). The CDR3 has 15 residues. CDR1 SGHDT and CDR2 YYEEEE come from the germline V gene. Trimming removed 5 bases at V and 3 bases at J, with 18 bases between. CDR3 in amino acids: CASSRLGTGSYEQYF. The CDR3 DNA reads TGTGCCAGCAGTCGTCTGGGGACTGGAAGCTACGAGCAGTACTTC.

The CDR3 bases are TGCAGTGCTAGAGCCTCCGGTTTCGACACCTTC. Encoded protein: CSARASGFDTF. The chain links TRBV20-1 to TRBJ1-2; D gene uncertain. CDR1 is DFQATT and CDR2 is SNEGSKA in the germline V gene (reference sequence). Trimming took off 1 base at V and 12 bases at J, with 12 bases between the two ends. The CDR3 runs to 11 residues.

The rearrangement links TRBV4-2 to TRBJ2-5; 7 bases agree with TRBD2. Germline CDR1 LGHNA, CDR2 YNFKEQ. The CDR3 has 14 residues. The trim removed 4 bases at V and 9 bases at J, leaving 11 bases unmatched. The CDR3 sequence: CASSLGERGWAQYF. CDR3 coding DNA: TGTGCCAGCAGCCTCGGAGAGCGGGGTTGGGCCCAGTACTTC.

The gene calls are TRBV29-1 and TRBJ1-2; 9 nucleotides match TRBD1. After removal of 4 bases from V and 2 bases from J, the junction contained 8 bases not matched to a gene. Germline loops: CDR1 SQVTM, CDR2 ANQGSEA. The CDR3 consists of 15 residues. CDR3 sequence (DNA): TGCAGCGTTGGTGGGTCCGGACAGGGGAACTATGGCTACACCTTC. It translates to CSVGGSGQGNYGYTF.

This chain links TRBV28 with TRBJ1-1; D may be TRBD1 (5 bases). CDR1 and CDR2 from the germline V gene are MDHEN and SYDVKM. This CDR3 has 11 amino acids. Trimming shortened V by 3 bases and J by 10 bases, and 9 bases separated the two germline ends. The CDR3 sequence: CASSFRGGAFF. DNA of the CDR3: TGTGCCAGCAGTTTCCGCGGGGGAGCTTTCTTT.

V is TRBV7-2 and J is TRBJ1-1, with unresolved D. From germline, CDR1 is SGHTA and CDR2 FQGNSA. The CDR3 is 14 amino acids. The germline V and J ends were trimmed by 4 bases and 4 bases, with 13 bases remaining between them. The CDR3 DNA follows: TGTGCCAGCAGCTCCCTGACGCGGGGCACTGAAGCTTTCTTT. As protein: CASSSLTRGTEAFF.

The chain is built from TRBV11-1 and TRBJ2-2, with D unclear. This CDR3 contains 16 residues. V was shortened by 3 bases and J by 0 bases, with 11 bases between the two germline ends. Per the germline V gene, CDR1 is SGHAT and CDR2 is FQDESV (reference sequence). CDR3 nucleotide sequence: TGTGCCAGCAGCTTTAACCGACACGCGAACACCGGGGAGCTGTTTTTT. Its translation: CASSFNRHANTGELFF.

The chain employs TRBV7-9 and TRBJ2-5; possibly TRBD1 for D (5 bases). The CDR3 loop spans 14 amino acids. Trimming cost V 5 bases and J 1 base, with 11 bases left between them. Germline V gene sequence: CDR1 SEHNR, CDR2 FQNEAQ (reference sequence). CDR3 sequence: CASSTRATQETQYF. The CDR3 DNA follows: TGTGCCAGCAGCACCAGGGCTACCCAAGAGACCCAGTACTTC.

This rearrangement joins TRBV28 to TRBJ1-2, with a tentative D call TRBD1 (5 bases). The V end was cut by 1 base, the J end by 4 bases, with 10 bases between. The CDR3 spans 14 residues. Germline V gene lookup returns CDR1 MDHEN and CDR2 SYDVKM. CDR3 nucleotide sequence: TGTGCCAGCAGTTTATCCGGGGGTCTCTATGGCTACACCTTC. It specifies CASSLSGGLYGYTF.

There are a few counts of this clone. The genes are TRBV28 and TRBJ2-6; 7 bases line up with TRBD1. The germline V gene encodes CDR1 MDHEN and CDR2 SYDVKM. V lost 7 bases and J lost 0; bases outside the gene matches: 3. CDR3 length equals 15 residues. The CDR3 DNA sequence: TGTGCCAGCAAGACAGGGAGCTCTGGGGCCAACGTCCTGACTTTC. This codes for CASKTGSSGANVLTF.

V gene TRBV7-9 combines with J gene TRBJ2-3; D is perhaps TRBD2 (6 bases). The V end lost 1 base, the J end lost 5 bases, and 13 bases lay between the germline ends. The CDR3 is 15 amino acids. CDR1 SEHNR and CDR2 FQNEAQ come from the germline V gene (reference sequence). The CDR3 protein is CASSLEARRGDTQYF. CDR3 bases: TGTGCCAGCAGCTTAGAGGCCAGGAGGGGAGATACGCAGTATTTT. The variable domain in full, with the rest retrieved from reference TRBV7-9 and TRBJ2-3, is DTGVSQNPRHKITKRGQNVTFRCDPISEHNRLYWYRQTLGQGPEFLTYFQNEAQLEKSRLLSDRFSAERPKGSFSTLEIQRTEQGDSAMYLCASSLEARRGDTQYFGPGTRLTVL.

The V call is TRBV27, the J call TRBJ2-1; 11 bases match TRBD2. V trimming: 3 bases; J trimming: 4 bases; junction bases outside the gene matches: 2. Germline CDR1 is MNHEY and CDR2 is SMNVEV (reference sequence). The CDR3 totals 15 residues. The CDR3 loop is CASSLASGGYNEQFF. The CDR3 DNA follows: TGTGCCAGCAGTTTGGCTAGCGGGGGGTACAATGAGCAGTTCTTC.

The V call is TRBV10-2, the J call TRBJ1-1; D not resolved. The CDR3 consists of 13 residues. Germline lookup yields CDR1 WSHSY and CDR2 SAAADI. Trimming shortened V by 1 base and J by 5 bases, and 8 bases separated the two germline ends. The CDR3 region has the DNA TGCGCCAGCAGTGAGTGGGAGAGGACTGAAGCTTTCTTT. Protein: CASSEWERTEAFF.

The V call is TRBV27, the J call TRBJ2-6; TRBD1 matches 11 bases. The CDR3 consists of 16 residues. Trimming took 8 bases from V and 4 from J; bases not matched to a gene: 7. Germline V gene lookup returns CDR1 MNHEY and CDR2 SMNVEV (reference sequence). CDR3 sequence reads: CASLGTGGVGANVLTF. The DNA for the CDR3 is TGTGCCAGCCTCGGGACAGGGGGTGTCGGGGCCAACGTCCTGACTTTC.

The chain couples TRBV6-1 to TRBJ2-7, with no clear D. The CDR3 length is 12 residues. V was clipped by 3 bases and J by 3 bases, with 6 bases between them. Germline CDR1 is MNHNS and CDR2 is SASEGT. The CDR3 coding sequence is TGTGCCAGCAGTGAGGCAGACTACGAGCAGTACTTC. The encoded protein is CASSEADYEQYF.

The chain has TRBV28 and TRBJ2-3; 10 nucleotides align to TRBD2. Unmatched junction bases numbered 10, after V lost 6 bases and J lost 4 bases. This CDR3 is 16 amino acids long. Germline assignment: CDR1 MDHEN and CDR2 SYDVKM. The CDR3 nucleotides read TGTGCCAGCAGCACCGCGCTAGCGGGGGAAGCAGATACGCAGTATTTT. Protein product: CASSTALAGEADTQYF.

Worth noting for this clone: This CDR3 is also generated by other DNA sequences in the sample. This chain connects TRBV9 to TRBJ2-5, with a tentative D call TRBD1 (6 bases). Germline assignment: CDR1 SGDLS and CDR2 YYNGEE. This CDR3 has 14 amino acids. V gave up 0 bases and J gave up 1 base, with 7 bases separating them. The CDR3 spells CASSVGGLQETQYF. DNA for the CDR3: TGTGCCAGCAGCGTAGGGGGGCTCCAAGAGACCCAGTACTTC.

This rearrangement joins TRBV27 to TRBJ1-3, with D perhaps matching TRBD1 (6 bases). V was cut by 6 bases and J by 0 bases, with 12 bases left in between. Germline loops: CDR1 MNHEY, CDR2 SMNVEV (reference sequence). This CDR3 has 15 residues. The CDR3 DNA reads as TGTGCCAGCAGGTTAGGACAGAGCTCTGGAAACACCATATATTTT. It encodes CASRLGQSSGNTIYF.